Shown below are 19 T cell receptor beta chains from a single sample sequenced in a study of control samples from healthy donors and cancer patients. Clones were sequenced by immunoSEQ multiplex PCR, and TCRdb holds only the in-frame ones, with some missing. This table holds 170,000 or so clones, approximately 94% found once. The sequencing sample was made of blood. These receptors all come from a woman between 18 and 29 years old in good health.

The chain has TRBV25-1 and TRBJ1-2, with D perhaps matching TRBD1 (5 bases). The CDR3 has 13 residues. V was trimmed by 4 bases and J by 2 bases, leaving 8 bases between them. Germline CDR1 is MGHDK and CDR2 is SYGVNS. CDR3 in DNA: TGTGCCAGCAGTGCAGGGCAGAACTATGGCTACACCTTC. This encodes CASSAGQNYGYTF.

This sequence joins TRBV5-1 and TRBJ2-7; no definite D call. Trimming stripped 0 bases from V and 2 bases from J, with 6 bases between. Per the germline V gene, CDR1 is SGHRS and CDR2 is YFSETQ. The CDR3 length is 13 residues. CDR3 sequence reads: CASSLAVTYEQYF. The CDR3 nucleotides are TGCGCCAGCAGCTTGGCCGTCACCTACGAGCAGTACTTC.

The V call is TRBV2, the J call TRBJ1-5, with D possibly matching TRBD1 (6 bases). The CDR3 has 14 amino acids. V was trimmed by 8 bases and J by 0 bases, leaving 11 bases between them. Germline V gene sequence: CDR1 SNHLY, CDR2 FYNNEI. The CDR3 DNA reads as TGTGCCAGCCAACAGGGCTATAGCAATCAGCCCCAGCATTTT. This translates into CASQQGYSNQPQHF.

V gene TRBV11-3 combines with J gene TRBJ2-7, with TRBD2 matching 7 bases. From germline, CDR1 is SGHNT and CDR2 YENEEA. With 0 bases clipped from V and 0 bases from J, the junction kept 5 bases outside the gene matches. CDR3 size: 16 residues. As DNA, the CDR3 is TGTGCCAGCAGCTTAGAGTGGGGGGGAATCTCCTACGAGCAGTACTTC. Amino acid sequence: CASSLEWGGISYEQYF.

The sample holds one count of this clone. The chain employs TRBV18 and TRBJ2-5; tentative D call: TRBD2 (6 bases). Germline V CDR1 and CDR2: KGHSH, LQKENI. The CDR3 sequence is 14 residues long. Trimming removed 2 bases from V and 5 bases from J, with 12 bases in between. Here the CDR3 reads CASSPTGLRETQYF. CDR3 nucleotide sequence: TGTGCCAGCTCACCAACGGGACTGCGGGAGACCCAGTACTTC.

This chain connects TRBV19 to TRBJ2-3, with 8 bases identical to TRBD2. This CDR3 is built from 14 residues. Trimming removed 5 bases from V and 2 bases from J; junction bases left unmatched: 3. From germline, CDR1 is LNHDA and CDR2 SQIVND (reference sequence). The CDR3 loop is CASSRREDTDTQYF. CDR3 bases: TGTGCCAGTAGTCGGCGGGAGGACACAGATACGCAGTATTTT.

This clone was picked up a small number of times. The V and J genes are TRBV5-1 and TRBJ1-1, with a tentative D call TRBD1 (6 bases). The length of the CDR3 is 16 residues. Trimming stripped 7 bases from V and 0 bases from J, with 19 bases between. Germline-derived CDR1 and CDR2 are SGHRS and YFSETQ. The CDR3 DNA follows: TGCGCCAGCCGGCGGGGGCATGAAGTTATGAACACTGAAGCTTTCTTT. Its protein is CASRRGHEVMNTEAFF. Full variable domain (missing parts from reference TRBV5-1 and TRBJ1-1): KAGVTQTPRYLIKTRGQQVTLSCSPISGHRSVSWYQQTPGQGLQFLFEYFSETQRNKGNFPGRFSGRQFSNSRSEMNVSTLELGDSALYLCASRRGHEVMNTEAFFGQGTRLTVV.

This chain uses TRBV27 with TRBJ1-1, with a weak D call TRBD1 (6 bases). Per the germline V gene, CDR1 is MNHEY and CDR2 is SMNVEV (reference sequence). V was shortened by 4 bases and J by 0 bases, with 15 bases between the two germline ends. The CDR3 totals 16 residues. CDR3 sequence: CASSSLGQRLNTEAFF. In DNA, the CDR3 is TGTGCCAGCAGTTCCCTCGGACAGAGATTGAACACTGAAGCTTTCTTT.

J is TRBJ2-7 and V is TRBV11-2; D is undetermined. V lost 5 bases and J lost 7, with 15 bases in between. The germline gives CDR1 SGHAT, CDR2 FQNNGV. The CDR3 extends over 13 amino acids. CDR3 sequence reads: CASSNDRVGEQYF. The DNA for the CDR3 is TGTGCCAGCAGCAACGACCGAGTGGGGGAGCAGTACTTC.

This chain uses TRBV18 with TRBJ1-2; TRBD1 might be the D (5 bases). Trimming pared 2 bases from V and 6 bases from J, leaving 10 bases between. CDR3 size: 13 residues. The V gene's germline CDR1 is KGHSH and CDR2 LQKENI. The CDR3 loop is CASSPIRGDGYTF. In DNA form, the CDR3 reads TGTGCCAGCTCACCAATAAGGGGAGATGGCTACACCTTC.

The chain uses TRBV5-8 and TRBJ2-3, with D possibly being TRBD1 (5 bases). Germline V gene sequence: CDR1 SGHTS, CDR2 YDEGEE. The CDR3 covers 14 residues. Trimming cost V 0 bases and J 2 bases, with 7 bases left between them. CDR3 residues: CASSLGQNTDTQYF. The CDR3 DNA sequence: TGTGCCAGCAGCTTGGGACAGAACACAGATACGCAGTATTTT.

CDR3 in amino acids: CASSPLRGGGEAFF. In DNA, the CDR3 is TGTGCCAGCAGCCCCTTAAGGGGAGGGGGTGAAGCTTTCTTT. The V call is TRBV2, the J call TRBJ1-1; D perhaps matches TRBD1 (6 bases). V lost 6 bases and J 7 bases, leaving 18 bases between the germline ends. Germline V gene lookup returns CDR1 SNHLY and CDR2 FYNNEI. The CDR3 length is 14 residues.

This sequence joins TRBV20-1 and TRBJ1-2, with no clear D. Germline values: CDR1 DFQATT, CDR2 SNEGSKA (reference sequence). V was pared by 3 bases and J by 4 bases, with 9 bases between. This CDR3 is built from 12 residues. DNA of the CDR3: TGCAGTGCTAGTTGGGTTAGCTATGGCTACACCTTC. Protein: CSASWVSYGYTF.

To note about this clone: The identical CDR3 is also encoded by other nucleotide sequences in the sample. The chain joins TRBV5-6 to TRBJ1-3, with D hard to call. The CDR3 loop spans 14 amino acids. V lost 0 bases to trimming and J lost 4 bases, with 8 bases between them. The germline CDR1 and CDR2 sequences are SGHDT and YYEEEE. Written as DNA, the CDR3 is TGTGCCAGCAGCTTGGCGGGGTCCGGAAACACCATATATTTT. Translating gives CASSLAGSGNTIYF.

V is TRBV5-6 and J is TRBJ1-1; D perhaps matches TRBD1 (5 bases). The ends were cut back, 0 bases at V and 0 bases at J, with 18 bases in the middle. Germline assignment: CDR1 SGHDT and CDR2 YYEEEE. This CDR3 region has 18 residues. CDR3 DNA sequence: TGTGCCAGCAGCTTGGTGGCCCGGGGGATTACTATGAACACTGAAGCTTTCTTT. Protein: CASSLVARGITMNTEAFF.

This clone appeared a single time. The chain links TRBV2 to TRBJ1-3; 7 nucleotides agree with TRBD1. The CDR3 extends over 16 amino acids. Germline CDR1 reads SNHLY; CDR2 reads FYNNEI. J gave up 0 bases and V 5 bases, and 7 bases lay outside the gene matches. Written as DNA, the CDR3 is TGTGCCAGCAGTCAGACAGGGACGAGCTCTGGAAACACCATATATTTT. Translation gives CASSQTGTSSGNTIYF.

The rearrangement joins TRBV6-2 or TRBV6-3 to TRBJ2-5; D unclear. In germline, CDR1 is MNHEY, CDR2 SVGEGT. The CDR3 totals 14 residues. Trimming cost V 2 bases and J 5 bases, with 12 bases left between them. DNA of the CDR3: TGTGCCAGCAGTTACGGAAAACTACCGGAGACCCAGTACTTC. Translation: CASSYGKLPETQYF.

The CDR3 spells CASSLDRGSNEKLFF. DNA for the CDR3: TGTGCCAGCAGCTTAGATCGGGGTTCTAATGAAAAACTGTTTTTT. This chain joins TRBV7-9 and TRBJ1-4; D gene ambiguous. The CDR3 consists of 15 residues. Germline V gene sequence: CDR1 SEHNR, CDR2 FQNEAQ (reference sequence). V was trimmed by 1 base and J by 3 bases, leaving 9 bases between them.

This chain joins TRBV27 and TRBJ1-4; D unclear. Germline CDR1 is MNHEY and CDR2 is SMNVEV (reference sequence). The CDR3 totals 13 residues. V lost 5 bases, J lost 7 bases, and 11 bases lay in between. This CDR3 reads CASSLGQSEKLFF. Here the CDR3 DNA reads TGTGCCAGCAGTCTGGGCCAGTCTGAAAAACTGTTTTTT.